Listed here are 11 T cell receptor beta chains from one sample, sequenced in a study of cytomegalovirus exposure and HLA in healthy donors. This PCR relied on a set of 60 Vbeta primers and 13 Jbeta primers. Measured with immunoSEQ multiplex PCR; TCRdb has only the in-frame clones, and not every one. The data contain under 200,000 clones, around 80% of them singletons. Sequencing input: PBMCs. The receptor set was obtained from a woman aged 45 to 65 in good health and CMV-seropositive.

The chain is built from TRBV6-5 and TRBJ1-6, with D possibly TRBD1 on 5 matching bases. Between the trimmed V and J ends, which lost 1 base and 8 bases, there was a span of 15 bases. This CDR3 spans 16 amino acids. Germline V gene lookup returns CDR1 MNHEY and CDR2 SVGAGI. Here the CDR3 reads CASSYYYERGDSPLHF. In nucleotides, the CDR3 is TGTGCCAGCAGTTACTATTACGAAAGGGGCGATTCACCCCTCCACTTT.

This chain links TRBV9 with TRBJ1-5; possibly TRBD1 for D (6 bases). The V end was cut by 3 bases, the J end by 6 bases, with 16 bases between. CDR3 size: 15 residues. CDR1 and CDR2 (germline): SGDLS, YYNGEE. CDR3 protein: CASSARDNGVQPQHF. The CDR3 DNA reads TGTGCCAGCAGCGCCAGGGACAATGGGGTTCAGCCCCAGCATTTT.

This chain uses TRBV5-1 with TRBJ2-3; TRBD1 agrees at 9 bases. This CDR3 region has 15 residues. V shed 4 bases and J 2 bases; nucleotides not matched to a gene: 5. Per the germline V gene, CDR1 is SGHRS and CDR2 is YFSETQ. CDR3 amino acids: CASSPTGGLTDTQYF. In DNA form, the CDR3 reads TGCGCCAGCAGCCCTACAGGGGGCCTCACAGATACGCAGTATTTT.

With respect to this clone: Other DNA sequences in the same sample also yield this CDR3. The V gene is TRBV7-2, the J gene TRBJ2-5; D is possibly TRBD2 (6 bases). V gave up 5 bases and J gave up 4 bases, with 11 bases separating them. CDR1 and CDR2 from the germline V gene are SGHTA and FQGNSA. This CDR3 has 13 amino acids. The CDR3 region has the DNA TGTGCCAGCAGCAGGCAGGGAGGAGAGACCCAGTACTTC. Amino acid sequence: CASSRQGGETQYF.

The chain's CDR3 is CSVGRQPGAYEQYF. CDR3 bases: TGCAGCGTTGGACGACAGCCTGGAGCCTACGAGCAGTACTTC. The chain links TRBV29-1 to TRBJ2-5; maybe TRBD1 (5 bases). The tail of the sequence fits TRBJ2-7 better, so the J call may be wrong. The CDR3 length is 14 residues. Germline V lookup: CDR1 SQVTM, CDR2 ANQGSEA.

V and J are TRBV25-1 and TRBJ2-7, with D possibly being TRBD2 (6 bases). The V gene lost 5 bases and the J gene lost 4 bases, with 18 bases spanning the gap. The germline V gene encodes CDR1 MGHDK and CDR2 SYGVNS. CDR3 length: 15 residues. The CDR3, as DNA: TGTGCCAGCAGTTCCCCGGGAGCCGATATTTACGAGCAGTACTTC. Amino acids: CASSSPGADIYEQYF.

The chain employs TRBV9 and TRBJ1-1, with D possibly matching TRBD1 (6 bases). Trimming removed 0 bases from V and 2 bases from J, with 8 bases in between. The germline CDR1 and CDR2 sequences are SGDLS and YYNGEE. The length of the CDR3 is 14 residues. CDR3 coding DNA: TGTGCCAGCAGCGTAGAACAGGGAAACACTGAAGCTTTCTTT. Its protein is CASSVEQGNTEAFF.

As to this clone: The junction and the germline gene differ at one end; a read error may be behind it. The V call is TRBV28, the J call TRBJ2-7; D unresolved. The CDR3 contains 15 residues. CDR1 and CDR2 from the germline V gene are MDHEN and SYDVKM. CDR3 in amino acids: CASNDNRWNHYEQHF. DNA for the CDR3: TGTGCCAGCAATGATAACCGTTGGAACCACTACGAGCAGCACTTC.

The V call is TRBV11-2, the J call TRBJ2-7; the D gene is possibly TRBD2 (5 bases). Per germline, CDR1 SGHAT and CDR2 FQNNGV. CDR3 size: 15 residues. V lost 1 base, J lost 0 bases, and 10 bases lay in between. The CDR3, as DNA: TGTGCCAGCAGCTTAGGGCTGGGGAGCTCCTACGAGCAGTACTTC. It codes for CASSLGLGSSYEQYF.

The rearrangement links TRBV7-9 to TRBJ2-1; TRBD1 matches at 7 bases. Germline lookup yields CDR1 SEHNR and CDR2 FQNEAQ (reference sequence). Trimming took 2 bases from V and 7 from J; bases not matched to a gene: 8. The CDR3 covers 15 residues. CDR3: CASSLLRQGKNEQFF. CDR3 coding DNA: TGTGCCAGCAGCTTATTGAGACAGGGAAAGAATGAGCAGTTCTTC.

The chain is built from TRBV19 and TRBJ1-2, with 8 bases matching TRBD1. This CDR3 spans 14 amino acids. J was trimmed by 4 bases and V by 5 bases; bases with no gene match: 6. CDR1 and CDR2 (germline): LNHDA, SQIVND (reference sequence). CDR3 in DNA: TGTGCCAGTAGTTGGACAGGGCGTCCCTATGGCTACACCTTC. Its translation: CASSWTGRPYGYTF.